What follows are 9 T cell receptor beta chains derived from one specimen sequenced in a study of beta chain features in type 1 diabetes. Investigators reverse transcribed all isolated RNA, so they sequenced expressed TCRB transcripts. Assay used: immunoSEQ multiplex PCR; TCRdb lists only in-frame clones, some missing. The table lists roughly 300,000 clones, around 15% of them singletons. The sequencing input was central memory CD4+ T cells from blood. The receptors come from a man aged 30 to 45 in good health.

The rearrangement uses TRBV7-6 and TRBJ2-1; D might be TRBD1 or TRBD2, each matching 5 bases. Trimming left V 3 bases short and J 5 bases short, with 8 bases between. Germline CDR1 and CDR2: SGHVS and FNYEAQ. CDR3 length equals 13 residues. The DNA of the CDR3 is TGTGCCAGCAGCTTGTCGGGACACAATGAGCAGTTCTTC. Translation: CASSLSGHNEQFF.

This clone has just a few counts. This chain links TRBV7-7 with TRBJ2-2, with D uncertain. Germline V CDR1 and CDR2: SSHAT, FNYEAQ (reference sequence). This CDR3 is 12 amino acids long. V was pared by 5 bases and J by 7 bases, with 8 bases between. The CDR3 here is CASSPSDGELFF. In nucleotides, the CDR3 is TGTGCCAGCAGCCCGAGTGACGGGGAGCTGTTTTTT.

The CDR3 nucleotides read TGTGCCAGCAGCTCGGGACAGACCAGCCAAGAGACCCAGTACTTC. Translation gives CASSSGQTSQETQYF. The gene calls are TRBV5-8 and TRBJ2-5; 7 nucleotides line up with TRBD1. The junction had 6 bases not matched to a gene; V was cut back by 3 bases and J by 1 base. Germline CDR1 and CDR2: SGHTS and YDEGEE. The CDR3 covers 15 residues. The whole variable domain, filled in from reference TRBV5-8 and TRBJ2-5, reads EAGVTQSPTHLIKTRGQQATLRCSPISGHTSVYWYQQALGLGLQFLLWYDEGEERNRGNFPPRFSGRQFPNYSSELNVNALELEDSALYLCASSSGQTSQETQYFGPGTRLLVL.

This clone appeared a few times. V gene TRBV11-2 combines with J gene TRBJ1-3; TRBD1 is a possible D gene (5 bases). Trimming removed 5 bases from V and 1 base from J, with 15 bases in between. CDR1 is SGHAT, CDR2 FQNNGV, per germline. There are 16 residues in the CDR3. The CDR3 loop is CASSRSGGTSGNTIYF. CDR3 coding DNA: TGTGCCAGCAGCCGATCGGGCGGGACGTCTGGAAACACCATATATTTT.

Points on this clone: The sample has other DNA sequences that encode this CDR3 too. J is TRBJ2-7 and V is TRBV7-9; 16 nucleotides line up with TRBD2. V was clipped by 6 bases and J by 3 bases; unmatched bases: 11. Germline CDR1 SEHNR, CDR2 FQNEAQ (reference sequence). The CDR3 covers 18 residues. The CDR3 sequence is CASSRTGTSGGAGYEQYF. In DNA, the CDR3 is TGTGCCAGCAGTAGAACCGGGACTAGCGGGGGGGCAGGCTACGAGCAGTACTTC.

This clone was seen at least ten times. The rearrangement joins TRBV5-5 to TRBJ1-1; TRBD1 might be the D (5 bases). Germline CDR1 is SGHKS and CDR2 is YYEKEE (reference sequence). Trimming pared 3 bases from V and 4 bases from J, leaving 13 bases between. This CDR3 is built from 14 residues. The CDR3 sequence is CASSSGHSRTEAFF. DNA of the CDR3: TGTGCCAGCAGCTCCGGACACTCGCGCACTGAAGCTTTCTTT.

This sequence joins TRBV2 and TRBJ1-2, with D perhaps matching TRBD1 (6 bases). Germline values: CDR1 SNHLY, CDR2 FYNNEI. Between the trimmed V and J ends, which lost 5 bases and 2 bases, there was a span of 9 bases. The CDR3 runs 13 residues. The chain's CDR3 is CASSTDRNYGYTF. The DNA for the CDR3 is TGTGCCAGCAGTACGGACAGAAACTATGGCTACACCTTC. Based on the CDR3 plus reference TRBV2 and TRBJ1-2, the full variable domain is EPEVTQTPSHQVTQMGQEVILRCVPISNHLYFYWYRQILGQKVEFLVSFYNNEISEKSEIFDDQFSVERPDGSNFTLKIRSTKLEDSAMYFCASSTDRNYGYTFGSGTRLTVV.

The J gene is TRBJ1-3, the V gene TRBV25-1, with D hard to call. Trimming pared 4 bases from V and 4 bases from J, leaving 8 bases between. Germline V gene data show CDR1 as MGHDK and CDR2 as SYGVNS. CDR3 size: 13 residues. In DNA, the CDR3 is TGTGCCAGCAGTGGGGTGGGGGGAAACACCATATATTTT. Residues: CASSGVGGNTIYF.

This clone was recorded a few times. CDR3: CASSFGPGETQYF. CDR3 coding DNA: TGTGCCAGCAGCTTTGGACCCGGGGAGACCCAGTACTTC. This rearrangement joins TRBV11-2 to TRBJ2-5; D not certain. Germline CDR1 SGHAT, CDR2 FQNNGV. V was clipped by 3 bases and J by 5 bases, with 10 bases between them. The CDR3 consists of 13 residues.